This T cell receptor (beta chain) derives from a study of blood T cell repertoires in COVID-19. Study at large: Specimens from acute and convalescent COVID-19 originated in the United States, Italy and Spain. Sources were T cells, B-cell-depleted T cells, or PBMCs; the material itself was cDNA or gDNA.

Seattle-derived patients entered the study during active infection and were followed longitudinally. CDR1 SGHRS and CDR2 YFSETQ come from the germline V gene. The ends were cut back, 4 bases at V and 0 bases at J, with 20 bases in the middle. The CDR3 totals 17 residues. Authors' data handling: Reference gene primer amplification in the assay estimated nucleated cell counts. Using immunoSEQ multiplex PCR, the repertoire was profiled, and TCRdb retains in-frame clones only, with some absent. That table gives V, J and clone size, and the DNA gave D and trimming. This sample has hundreds of thousands of clones; roughly nine tenths occur once, and the top ten carry around 0.95%.

This receptor was identified in a man aged 18 to 35 with COVID-19, enrolled during active disease. The V and J genes are TRBV5-1 and TRBJ2-7, with D tentatively TRBD1 (7 bases). Sequences were obtained from peripheral blood. The CDR3 spells CASSPGAGQPSSYEQYF. The CDR3 DNA sequence: TGCGCCAGCAGCCCTGGGGCGGGACAGCCGAGCTCCTACGAGCAGTACTTC.